The rows below give T cell receptor beta chains drawn from one sample of a study of Graves' ophthalmopathy and Graves' hyperthyroidism. TCRdb reprocessed the multiplex PCR reads with MiXCR, giving one entry per CDR3 protein. This sample yields 600,000 to 650,000 distinct CDR3 sequences, of which 22% are seen a single time; approximately 7% belongs to the top ten. The sample consisted of peripheral blood. The receptor source for this set is a woman aged 18-29 years with stable Graves' hyperthyroidism. Some clones in this sample may be carry-over from other donors' samples. CDR3s include the opening cysteine and the closing phenylalanine or tryptophan. A D gene is named only where the DNA matches it firmly. The listing skips clone size in some rows; elsewhere it reads once, few, many or a size class.

NA,13,TRBJ1-1,NA,TRBV12-3/TRBV12-4,TGTGCCAGCAGTGGTCGCCCGAACACTGAAGCTTTCTTT,CASSGRPNTEAFF
NA,14,TRBJ1-2,many,TRBV12-5,TGTGCTAGTGGTTTGTCCACGGGGGAGGGTGGCTACACCTTC,CASGLSTGEGGYTF
NA,13,TRBJ2-7,many,TRBV5-6,TGTGCCAGCAGTTCTATTACGCCGGGGGAGCAGTACTTC,CASSSITPGEQYF
NA,15,TRBJ1-6,few,TRBV7-2,TGTGCCAGCAGCGCGCTTACTCTGGGAATTTCACCCCTCCACTTT,CASSALTLGISPLHF
TRBD2,15,TRBJ2-7,many,TRBV20-1,TGCAGTGCTAGACGAATTGGACTAGGTGGTGACGAGCAGTACTTC,CSARRIGLGGDEQYF
NA,15,TRBJ1-1,NA,TRBV5-1,TGCACCAGCAGCTTGGAGGCAGGGTGGGACACTGAAGCTTTCTTT,CTSSLEAGWDTEAFF
NA,14,TRBJ2-5,many,TRBV30,TGTGCCTGGAGTGTACTAGCCTTCCAAGAGACCCAGTACTTC,CAWSVLAFQETQYF
TRBD2,16,TRBJ2-5,NA,TRBV29-1,TGCAGCGTTGAAGGCTTACTAGCGGGGACCCAAGAGACCCAGTACTTC,CSVEGLLAGTQETQYF
NA,16,TRBJ1-2,NA,TRBV2,TGTGCCAGCAGCGTTTTCCTCATAAGATCCAACTATGGCTACACCTTC,CASSVFLIRSNYGYTF
TRBD2,16,TRBJ2-5,many,TRBV20-1,TGCAGTGCTACAGGGACTAGCGGAGCACGCCAAGAGACCCAGTACTTC,CSATGTSGARQETQYF
TRBD2,16,TRBJ2-7,NA,TRBV6-5,TGTGCCAGCAGTTACTCGAGCGGGGCCCTCTCCTACGAGCAGTACTTC,CASSYSSGALSYEQYF
TRBD1,14,TRBJ1-2,NA,TRBV4-1,TGCGCCAGCAGCCCCCCGGACAGGAGTTATGGCTACACCTTC,CASSPPDRSYGYTF
TRBD1,15,TRBJ1-5,NA,TRBV18,TGTGCCAGCTCACAGGGACAGAGTCGCAATCAGCCCCAGCATTTT,CASSQGQSRNQPQHF
NA,17,TRBJ2-5,many,TRBV6-1,TGTGCCAGCAGTGAAAGGGGGACTTTCCGGCTCCAAGAGACCCAGTACTTC,CASSERGTFRLQETQYF
NA,15,TRBJ2-7,many,TRBV12-3/TRBV12-4,TGTGCCAGCAGTCCACGGCAGGAGATTCGGGGGGAGCAGTACTTC,CASSPRQEIRGEQYF
NA,14,TRBJ1-5,many,TRBV7-2,TGTGCCAGCAGCTCCGGACATAACAATCAGCCCCAGCATTTT,CASSSGHNNQPQHF
NA,13,TRBJ2-2,few,TRBV6-2/TRBV6-3,TGTGCCAGCAACGGGGGGAACACCGGGGAGCTGTTTTTT,CASNGGNTGELFF
NA,15,TRBJ1-5,NA,TRBV10-3,TGTGCCACCCGACGGGACGGCTATAGCAATCAGCCCCAGCATTTT,CATRRDGYSNQPQHF
NA,13,TRBJ1-1,NA,TRBV28,TGTGCGTGGACAGACCCACGGAACACTGAAGCTTTCTTT,CAWTDPRNTEAFF
NA,18,TRBJ1-2,NA,TRBV6-2/TRBV6-3,TGTGCCAGCAGCGGAACCCCCTTCCGGTCCGCACTTAACTATGGCTACACCTTC,CASSGTPFRSALNYGYTF
NA,13,TRBJ2-2,NA,TRBV11-2,TGTGCCAGCAGCTTTCGTGGAAACGGGGAGCTGTTTTTT,CASSFRGNGELFF
NA,12,TRBJ2-7,many,TRBV2,TGTGCCAGCAGTGATTCGGGGGACGAGCAGTACTTC,CASSDSGDEQYF
NA,14,TRBJ1-5,many,TRBV10-1,TGCGCCAGCAGTGTCGGGTCGAGCAATCAGCCCCAGCATTTT,CASSVGSSNQPQHF
NA,14,TRBJ1-1,many,TRBV20-1,TGCAGTGCTAGGGGCGGCCCGGCGGGGACTGAAGCTTTCTTT,CSARGGPAGTEAFF
TRBD1,14,TRBJ1-2,many,TRBV18,TGTGCCAGTAAGACAGGGGGCGCTCACTATGGCTACACCTTC,CASKTGGAHYGYTF
NA,14,TRBJ2-4,NA,TRBV7-9,TGTGCCAGCAGCTCCTCCGACGGCCAAAACATTCAGTACTTC,CASSSSDGQNIQYF
NA,15,TRBJ1-2,few,TRBV6-5,TGTGCCAGCAGTTTACGGGCAGGGATAAACTATGGCTACACCTTC,CASSLRAGINYGYTF
NA,17,TRBJ2-2,NA,TRBV4-1,TGCGCCAGCAGCCAAGAAGCTGGGCCCAGAAACACCGGGGAGCTGTTTTTT,CASSQEAGPRNTGELFF
NA,14,TRBJ2-2,many,TRBV6-5,TGTGCCAGCATGGGAGACGGGAACACCGGGGAGCTGTTTTTT,CASMGDGNTGELFF
NA,11,TRBJ1-1,NA,TRBV20-1,TGCAGTGCTAGTACGGGCCCTGAAGCTTTCTTT,CSASTGPEAFF
NA,13,TRBJ2-4,few,TRBV6-2/TRBV6-3,TGTGCCAGTAGCTACCCCGGCCCAAACATTCAGTACTTC,CASSYPGPNIQYF
TRBD1,13,TRBJ1-1,many,TRBV12-3/TRBV12-4,TGTGCCAGCAGTATACAGGGGGCTTCTGAAGCTTTCTTT,CASSIQGASEAFF
NA,12,TRBJ1-1,many,TRBV14,TGTGCCAGCAGCCGCGGCAGGTATGAAGCTTTCTTT,CASSRGRYEAFF
NA,15,TRBJ1-2,many,TRBV14,TGTGCCAGCAGCCAAGATCTGCGGCCGGGCTATGGCTACACCTTC,CASSQDLRPGYGYTF
NA,12,TRBJ2-5,many,TRBV29-1,TGCAGCGTTGATCCAGGGCCAGAGACCCAGTACTTC,CSVDPGPETQYF
TRBD1,14,TRBJ2-2,many,TRBV6-1,TGTGCCAGCAGGGGACAGGGGAACACCGGGGAGCTGTTTTTT,CASRGQGNTGELFF
NA,10,TRBJ1-5,once,TRBV24-1,TGTTCCTGCGGCAATCAGCCCCAGCATTTT,CSCGNQPQHF
NA,14,TRBJ2-7,NA,TRBV10-3,TGTGCCATCAAGGGCAGTACGTTTACCTACGAGCAGTACTTC,CAIKGSTFTYEQYF
NA,15,TRBJ1-1,NA,TRBV2,TGTGCCAGCAGTGTACAACGACATGGGGCGAATGAAGCTTTCTTT,CASSVQRHGANEAFF
NA,15,TRBJ2-2,NA,TRBV14,TGTGCCAGCAGCTTGGAATTTTATGGCACCGGGGAGCTGTTTTTT,CASSLEFYGTGELFF
NA,15,TRBJ1-5,many,TRBV20-1,TGCAGTGCTAGAGATCCCCGGGGGGGTGGTCAGCCCCAGCATTTT,CSARDPRGGGQPQHF
TRBD2,17,TRBJ2-5,NA,TRBV3-1,TGTGCCAGCAGCCAAGATTGGTTAGCGGGGGGACAAGAGACCCAGTACTTC,CASSQDWLAGGQETQYF
NA,13,TRBJ1-3,NA,TRBV28,TGTGCCAGCAGTTTGAGTCCTTCAAACACCATATATTTT,CASSLSPSNTIYF
TRBD1,17,TRBJ2-7,NA,TRBV28,TGTGCCAGCAGTCCCAGCCCCGGGACAGAGAGCTCCTACGAGCAGTACTTC,CASSPSPGTESSYEQYF
TRBD2,16,TRBJ2-2,NA,TRBV6-1,TGTGCCAGCAGTGGGACTAGCGGGAGTGTCACCGGGGAGCTGTTTTTT,CASSGTSGSVTGELFF
NA,12,TRBJ1-1,many,TRBV6-6,TGTGCCAGCAGTACAAGGTCCACTGAAGCTTTCTTT,CASSTRSTEAFF
NA,14,TRBJ1-1,many,TRBV2,TGTGCCACCAAGGGGCAGCCCATGAACACTGAAGCTTTCTTT,CATKGQPMNTEAFF
TRBD1,16,TRBJ1-1,many,TRBV19,TGTGCCAGTTTCAAATTGGGACAGGGTGTTGACACTGAAGCTTTCTTT,CASFKLGQGVDTEAFF
TRBD1,16,TRBJ2-7,many,TRBV5-1,TGCGCCAGCAGCTTGGCCGCGGGACAGGGTAGTTACGAGCAGTACTTC,CASSLAAGQGSYEQYF
NA,12,TRBJ2-5,NA,TRBV2,TGTGCCAGCACCAGGGATCGGGAGACCCAGTACTTC,CASTRDRETQYF
NA,14,TRBJ2-7,many,TRBV7-9,TGTGCCAGCAGCCCCGATGAGGGTTCCTACGAGCAGTACTTC,CASSPDEGSYEQYF
NA,11,TRBJ2-7,many,TRBV12-3/TRBV12-4,TGTGCCAGCAGCGATGCCTACGAGCAGTACTTC,CASSDAYEQYF